This T cell receptor beta chain was observed in a study of blood T cell repertoires in COVID-19. Background on the study: The study drew acute and convalescent COVID-19 samples from the United States, Italy and Spain. Sample material is recorded as cDNA or gDNA derived from T cells, B-cell-depleted T cells, or PBMCs.

During active infection, Seattle patients enrolled and were then monitored through disease. Some clones are missing from TCRdb's copy, which holds only in-frame ones; the method was immunoSEQ multiplex PCR. The sample records 70,000 or so clones, 65% to 85% being singletons. The CDR3 contains 12 residues. CDR1 MDHEN and CDR2 SYDVKM come from the germline V gene. The V and J ends lost 11 bases and 4 bases, in that order; junction bases with no gene match: 4. The sequenced sample consisted of peripheral blood. This TCR was sampled from a man between 50 and 59 years old with COVID-19, enrolled during active disease. The rearrangement links TRBV28 to TRBJ2-2, with 7 bases that match TRBD2. The CDR3 DNA is TGTGCCGCCGCTAGCGGCACCGGGGAGCTGTTTTTT. Amino acid sequence: CAAASGTGELFF.